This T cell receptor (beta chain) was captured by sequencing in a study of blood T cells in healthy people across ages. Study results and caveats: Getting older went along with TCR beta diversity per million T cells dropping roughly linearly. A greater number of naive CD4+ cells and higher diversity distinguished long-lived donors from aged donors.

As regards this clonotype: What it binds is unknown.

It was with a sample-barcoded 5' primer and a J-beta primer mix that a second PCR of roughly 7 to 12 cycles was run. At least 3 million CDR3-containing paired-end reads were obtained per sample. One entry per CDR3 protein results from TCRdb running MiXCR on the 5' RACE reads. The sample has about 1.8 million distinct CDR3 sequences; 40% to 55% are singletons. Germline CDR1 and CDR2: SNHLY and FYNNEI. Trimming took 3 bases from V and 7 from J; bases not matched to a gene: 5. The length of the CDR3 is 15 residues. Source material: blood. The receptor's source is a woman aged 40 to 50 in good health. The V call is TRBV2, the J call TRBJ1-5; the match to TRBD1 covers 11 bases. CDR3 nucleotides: TGTGCCAGCAGTGATGGAGGACAGGGGGCACAGCCCCAGCATTTT. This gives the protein CASSDGGQGAQPQHF. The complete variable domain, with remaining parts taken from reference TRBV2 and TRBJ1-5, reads EPEVTQTPSHQVTQMGQEVILRCVPISNHLYFYWYRQILGQKVEFLVSFYNNEISEKSEIFDDQFSVERPDGSNFTLKIRSTKLEDSAMYFCASSDGGQGAQPQHFGDGTRLSIL.